These 30 T cell receptor beta chains were all obtained from the same sample, sequenced in a study of cytomegalovirus exposure and HLA in healthy donors. Vbeta (60) and Jbeta (13) primers were used in the PCR. Some clones are missing from TCRdb's copy, which holds only in-frame ones; the method was immunoSEQ multiplex PCR. The sample contains tens of thousands of clones, around 85% of which appear only once. Sequencing was carried out using PBMCs. These receptors came from a man aged 25-40 years in good health and CMV-seronegative.

The chain uses TRBV5-1 and TRBJ1-1; D not certain. V was pared by 0 bases and J by 1 base, with 13 bases between. This CDR3 region has 16 residues. Germline V gene sequence: CDR1 SGHRS, CDR2 YFSETQ. CDR3 loop: CASSLAGRTRNTEAFF. The CDR3 nucleotides read TGCGCCAGCAGCTTGGCCGGCAGGACTCGGAACACTGAAGCTTTCTTT. Variable domain in full (rest from reference TRBV5-1 and TRBJ1-1): KAGVTQTPRYLIKTRGQQVTLSCSPISGHRSVSWYQQTPGQGLQFLFEYFSETQRNKGNFPGRFSGRQFSNSRSEMNVSTLELGDSALYLCASSLAGRTRNTEAFFGQGTRLTVV.

Only a few counts were recorded for this clone. The chain combines TRBV30 with TRBJ2-7; weak D call: TRBD2 (6 bases). This CDR3 region has 14 residues. Trimming cost V 3 bases and J 10 bases, with 22 bases left between them. CDR1 and CDR2 from the germline V gene are GTSNPN and SVGIG (reference sequence). The CDR3 loop reads CAWSAGRISISQYF. The CDR3, as DNA: TGTGCCTGGAGCGCCGGGAGAATTTCGATCTCTCAGTACTTC.

The rearrangement joins TRBV5-1 to TRBJ2-1; 7 nucleotides match TRBD1. The trim removed 0 bases at V and 4 bases at J, leaving 10 bases unmatched. Germline CDR1 and CDR2: SGHRS and YFSETQ. The CDR3 covers 17 residues. Written as DNA, the CDR3 is TGCGCCAGCAGCTTGGGACAGGGAGTTTGGGGGTACAATGAGCAGTTCTTC. Translation: CASSLGQGVWGYNEQFF.

The chain couples TRBV6-5 to TRBJ1-1; TRBD1 matches 7 bases. Germline V gene data show CDR1 as MNHEY and CDR2 as SVGAGI. Losses at the gene ends were 6 bases for V and 4 bases for J; bases not matched to a gene: 11. CDR3 length: 15 amino acids. The CDR3 sequence: CASSRQGGGRTEAFF. CDR3 nucleotides: TGTGCCAGCAGCCGACAGGGTGGCGGGCGCACTGAAGCTTTCTTT.

This rearrangement joins TRBV7-9 to TRBJ1-6; 8 bases match TRBD1. In germline, CDR1 is SEHNR, CDR2 FQNEAQ (reference sequence). There are 14 residues in the CDR3. Trimming removed 5 bases from V and 7 bases from J; junction bases left unmatched: 4. The CDR3 DNA is TGTGCCAGCAGCCGTACAGGGGGGAATTCACCCCTCCACTTT. Translation: CASSRTGGNSPLHF.

This clone was detected only a few times. The chain employs TRBV5-6 and TRBJ1-3; weak D call: TRBD1 (6 bases). V gave up 2 bases and J gave up 0 bases, with 9 bases separating them. CDR3 length equals 15 residues. Per germline, CDR1 SGHDT and CDR2 YYEEEE. The CDR3 bases are TGTGCCAGCAGCTTCGGACAGAGCTCTGGAAACACCATATATTTT. Its translation: CASSFGQSSGNTIYF.

This clone has a handful of counts. CDR3 loop: CASGYRGRAQETQYF. CDR3 in DNA: TGTGCCAGCGGTTACAGGGGGCGCGCACAAGAGACCCAGTACTTC. This rearrangement joins TRBV7-9 to TRBJ2-5; the match to TRBD1 covers 9 bases. J lost 2 bases, V lost 8 bases, and 9 bases had no gene match. The CDR3 has 15 residues. Per the germline V gene, CDR1 is SEHNR and CDR2 is FQNEAQ (reference sequence).

The J gene is TRBJ2-3, the V gene TRBV5-1; D call uncertain. Trimming left V 0 bases short and J 6 bases short, with 11 bases between. Looked up from germline, CDR1 is SGHRS and CDR2 is YFSETQ. CDR3 size: 14 residues. The chain's CDR3 is CASSLGAPRDTQYF. The CDR3 region has the DNA TGCGCCAGCAGCTTGGGAGCGCCGAGGGATACGCAGTATTTT.

The chain is built from TRBV5-1 and TRBJ1-4; D unclear. Trimming removed 5 bases at V and 6 bases at J, with 11 bases between. CDR1 is SGHRS and CDR2 is YFSETQ in the germline V gene. There are 13 residues in the CDR3. The CDR3 loop reads CASRLGIDEKLFF. CDR3 in DNA: TGCGCCAGCAGACTAGGAATTGATGAAAAACTGTTTTTT.

The chain has TRBV30 and TRBJ1-6; D gene ambiguous. V lost 4 bases and J 10 bases, leaving 17 bases between the germline ends. Germline lookup yields CDR1 GTSNPN and CDR2 SVGIG (reference sequence). The CDR3 sequence is 14 residues long. The CDR3 reads CAWNRDGAGSPLHF. DNA of the CDR3: TGTGCCTGGAATCGGGATGGAGCTGGATCACCCCTCCACTTT.

The genes are TRBV5-4 and TRBJ1-2; D is possibly TRBD1 (5 bases). The germline gives CDR1 SGHNT, CDR2 YYREEE (reference sequence). The CDR3 consists of 14 residues. Trimming took off 2 bases at V and 4 bases at J, with 12 bases between the two ends. In nucleotides, the CDR3 is TGTGCCAGCAGCTTTGAGCGGGACCGCTATGGCTACACCTTC. Residues: CASSFERDRYGYTF.

The rearrangement links TRBV7-3 to TRBJ2-1, with a tentative D call TRBD1 (5 bases). CDR1 is SGHTA, CDR2 FQGTGA, per germline. Trimming stripped 5 bases from V and 0 bases from J, with 11 bases between. There are 15 residues in the CDR3. The CDR3 reads CASSPDSFSYNEQFF. CDR3 coding DNA: TGTGCCAGCAGCCCTGACAGCTTCTCCTACAATGAGCAGTTCTTC.

This clone was counted once. The V call is TRBV19, the J call TRBJ1-1; 9 positions match TRBD1. Germline-derived CDR1 and CDR2 are LNHDA and SQIVND (reference sequence). CDR3 size: 14 residues. The V segment lost 9 bases and the J segment 0 bases; nucleotides outside the gene matches: 5. This chain's CDR3 is CASQGQGMNTEAFF. CDR3 coding DNA: TGTGCCAGCCAGGGACAGGGTATGAACACTGAAGCTTTCTTT.

The chain combines TRBV9 with TRBJ2-7; 8 positions agree with TRBD1. The CDR3 is 13 amino acids. Trimming removed 4 bases from V and 3 bases from J; junction bases left unmatched: 3. In germline, CDR1 is SGDLS, CDR2 YYNGEE. CDR3 sequence (DNA): TGTGCCAGCAGCTCGGACAGGGTCTACGAGCAGTACTTC. This gives the protein CASSSDRVYEQYF.

The chain couples TRBV10-3 to TRBJ1-5; D is ambiguous. There are 15 residues in the CDR3. Deletions cut 3 bases from V and 4 bases from J, with 13 bases between. Germline CDR1 ENHRY, CDR2 SYGVKD. CDR3: CAISDSGLGNQPQHF. CDR3 DNA: TGTGCCATCAGTGACTCGGGGTTGGGGAATCAGCCCCAGCATTTT.

V is TRBV15 and J is TRBJ1-5; D perhaps matches TRBD1 (5 bases). V lost 1 base and J lost 4, with 11 bases in between. The germline CDR1 and CDR2 sequences are LNHNV and YYDKDF (reference sequence). The CDR3 covers 15 residues. CDR3 sequence reads: CATSRGQGLNQPQHF. In DNA, the CDR3 is TGTGCCACCAGCAGAGGTCAGGGCCTTAATCAGCCCCAGCATTTT.

This clone has just one count. The rearrangement uses TRBV30 and TRBJ1-5; no clear D. This CDR3 is 16 amino acids long. Trimming removed 0 bases at V and 4 bases at J, with 16 bases between. From germline, CDR1 is GTSNPN and CDR2 SVGIG (reference sequence). In DNA form, the CDR3 reads TGTGCCTGGAGTGTAAGTGCAGATTTGAGGAATCAGCCCCAGCATTTT. It codes for CAWSVSADLRNQPQHF.

The gene calls are TRBV11-3 and TRBJ1-1, with TRBD1 identical over 8 bases. Per germline, CDR1 SGHNT and CDR2 YENEEA. The CDR3 sequence is 14 residues long. Trimming cost V 8 bases and J 2 bases; bases outside gene matches: 7. The CDR3 DNA reads TGTGCCAGCGGAACAGGGGGAGTAAACACTGAAGCTTTCTTT. Its translation is CASGTGGVNTEAFF. Based on the CDR3 plus reference TRBV11-3 and TRBJ1-1, the full variable domain is EAGVVQSPRYKIIEKKQPVAFWCNPISGHNTLYWYLQNLGQGPELLIRYENEEAVDDSQLPKDRFSAERLKGVDSTLKIQPAELGDSAVYLCASGTGGVNTEAFFGQGTRLTVV.

This sequence joins TRBV5-4 and TRBJ2-2, with 10 bases lining up with TRBD1. The CDR3 is 16 amino acids. V gave up 4 bases and J gave up 6 bases; unmatched junction bases: 9. Germline V gives CDR1 SGHNT, CDR2 YYREEE (reference sequence). The CDR3 is CASSNRDRGDSGELFF. The CDR3 DNA reads TGTGCCAGCAGCAACAGGGACAGGGGTGATTCCGGGGAGCTGTTTTTT. Based on the CDR3 plus reference TRBV5-4 and TRBJ2-2, the full variable domain is ETGVTQSPTHLIKTRGQQVTLRCSSQSGHNTVSWYQQALGQGPQFIFQYYREEENGRGNFPPRFSGLQFPNYSSELNVNALELDDSALYLCASSNRDRGDSGELFFGEGSRLTVL.

Of note for this clone: The germline gene is not matched at one end of the junction; a read error may be the cause. Other DNA sequences within the sample encode an identical CDR3. The rearrangement links TRBV30 to TRBJ2-7, with D possibly being TRBD2 (5 bases). Per the germline V gene, CDR1 is GTSNPN and CDR2 is SVGIG (reference sequence). The length of the CDR3 is 12 residues. The CDR3 region has the DNA TGCGCCTGGAGTCTCGGGGCCTACGAGCAGTACTTC. This translates into CAWSLGAYEQYF.

This clone turned up a few times. The rearrangement links TRBV28 to TRBJ2-3; the match to TRBD2 covers 7 bases. CDR1 is MDHEN and CDR2 is SYDVKM in the germline V gene. Trimming cost V 3 bases and J 2 bases; bases outside gene matches: 8. CDR3 length: 16 amino acids. CDR3 region: CASSFIGTTVTDTQYF. The CDR3 nucleotides are TGTGCCAGCAGTTTTATCGGGACTACCGTCACAGATACGCAGTATTTT.

The CDR3 DNA is TGTGCCAGCAGCAATGCGGGGGTTTCACCCAATCAGCCCCAGCATTTT. This gives the protein CASSNAGVSPNQPQHF. The J gene is TRBJ1-5, the V gene TRBV5-6; D is possibly TRBD1 (5 bases). CDR3 size: 16 residues. Germline CDR1 SGHDT, CDR2 YYEEEE. The germline V and J ends were trimmed by 4 bases and 3 bases, with 17 bases remaining between them.

The chain recombines TRBV6-1 with TRBJ1-5, with 8 bases identical to TRBD1. This CDR3 is built from 17 residues. Per germline, CDR1 MNHNS and CDR2 SASEGT. V lost 3 bases, J lost 0 bases, and 7 bases stayed unmatched. The CDR3 protein is CASSEEHRGYSNQPQHF. The CDR3 coding sequence is TGTGCCAGCAGTGAGGAACACAGGGGGTATAGCAATCAGCCCCAGCATTTT.

Points on this clone: At one end, the junction sequence differs from germline, possibly due to a read error. The rearrangement uses TRBV4-1 and TRBJ1-1; D ambiguous. The length of the CDR3 is 14 residues. Germline values: CDR1 MGHRA, CDR2 YSYEKL. The CDR3 nucleotides read TGCGCCAGCAGCCAAGATACGGTGGGGAGCCGAGACCTCTTT. Translation gives CASSQDTVGSRDLF.

This chain links TRBV21-1 with TRBJ2-3; the table's D call, TRBD1, has no DNA check behind it. TRBV21-1 is a pseudogene. The CDR3 covers 14 residues. The chain's CDR3 is CASIPDTSTDTQYF. In nucleotides, the CDR3 is TGTGCCAGCATCCCCGACACTAGCACAGATACGCAGTATTTT.

The chain has TRBV29-1 and TRBJ2-1; no definite D call. The germline V gene has CDR1 SQVTM and CDR2 ANQGSEA. The CDR3 length is 14 residues. The V end lost 6 bases, the J end lost 0 bases, and 12 bases lay between the germline ends. The CDR3 region has the DNA TGCAGCGTGCGACGAGACAACTCCTACAATGAGCAGTTCTTC. Residues: CSVRRDNSYNEQFF.

The rearrangement links TRBV15 to TRBJ1-6, with D uncertain. Germline lookup yields CDR1 LNHNV and CDR2 YYDKDF (reference sequence). The CDR3 length is 14 residues. Trimming left V 0 bases short and J 10 bases short, with 10 bases between. The CDR3 reads CATSRDVLGSPLHF. The CDR3 region has the DNA TGTGCCACCAGCAGAGATGTTCTGGGCTCACCCCTCCACTTT.

The chain recombines TRBV27 with TRBJ1-2; 7 bases line up with TRBD1. Unmatched junction bases numbered 10, after V lost 5 bases and J lost 4 bases. The germline V gene has CDR1 MNHEY and CDR2 SMNVEV (reference sequence). The CDR3 extends over 15 amino acids. This CDR3 reads CASSRYSGQIYGYTF. The DNA of the CDR3 is TGTGCCAGCAGTCGATACTCGGGACAGATCTATGGCTACACCTTC.

The J gene is TRBJ1-6, the V gene TRBV5-4; TRBD1 matches 7 bases. CDR1 and CDR2 from the germline V gene are SGHNT and YYREEE (reference sequence). The CDR3 spans 16 residues. V dropped 1 base and J dropped 9; count of bases not matched to a gene: 10. The DNA of the CDR3 is TGTGCCAGCAGCTTGTCACCCGGGACAGTATTTTCACCCCTCCACTTT. Amino acid sequence: CASSLSPGTVFSPLHF.

V and J are TRBV9 and TRBJ1-3; possible D gene TRBD1, 5 bases. The CDR3 is 14 residues long. Deletions cut 4 bases from V and 0 bases from J, with 8 bases between. Germline CDR1 is SGDLS and CDR2 is YYNGEE. CDR3 sequence (DNA): TGTGCCAGCAGCACCGACAGCTCTGGAAACACCATATATTTT. It codes for CASSTDSSGNTIYF.